The rows below give T cell receptor beta chains drawn from one sample of a study of CD8 T cells in ankylosing spondylitis. TCRdb re-called the 5' RACE reads with MiXCR, one entry per CDR3 protein. There are 150,000 to 200,000 distinct CDR3 sequences in the sample; about 9.9% occur only once, and roughly 28% lies in the top ten. Source material: blood, either unsorted or a sorted T cell fraction (not recorded which). The source of these receptors is a male donor with ankylosing spondylitis or in good health (not recorded which). The CDR3 runs from the conserved cysteine through the conserved F or W. D genes are given only for firm matches. Some rows mark clone size as missing; the rest say once, few, many or name a class of expanded clone.

CDR3 DNA	CDR3 protein	V gene	J gene	D gene	clone size
TGTGCCAGCAGTTACCGGGGGAATGAGCAGTTCTTC	CASSYRGNEQFF	TRBV6-5	TRBJ2-1	NA	many
TGTGCCAGCAGTTTGGCGGGGGGGCCCCCCTACAATGAGCAGTTCTTC	CASSLAGGPPYNEQFF	TRBV28	TRBJ2-1	TRBD2	many
TGTGCCAGCAGACGCGTAGGTCGGGACCCACAGGGCGAGCAGTACTTC	CASRRVGRDPQGEQYF	TRBV27	TRBJ2-7	NA	NA
TGTGCCAGCAGTTTACCGCTAGGGGATCAGCCCCAGCATTTT	CASSLPLGDQPQHF	TRBV28	TRBJ1-5	NA	NA
TGTGCCCCGAGGATAAATGAGCAGTTCTTC	CAPRINEQFF	TRBV12-3/TRBV12-4	TRBJ2-1	NA	NA
TGTGCCAGCAGCTTAGATCTCTATGAGCAGTTCTTC	CASSLDLYEQFF	TRBV7-2	TRBJ2-1	NA	NA
TGTGCCAGCAGCGTAGACGAGGTCCATTTGGGTTTC	CASSVDEVHLGF	TRBV9	TRBJ2-6	NA	few
TGTGCCAGCAGTTTCCGGGAAGATACGCAGTATTTT	CASSFREDTQYF	TRBV12-3/TRBV12-4	TRBJ2-3	NA	many
TGTGCCAGCACTAGCGTTGGGTTAGGCGCCTCTGGAAACACCATATATTTT	CASTSVGLGASGNTIYF	TRBV2	TRBJ1-3	NA	many
TGTGCCAGCAGTTTGAGCAGGGAGCGGGGCTACACCTTC	CASSLSRERGYTF	TRBV12-3/TRBV12-4	TRBJ1-2	NA	many
TGTGCCATCAGTCGACAGGGGATAAGAGAGACCCAGTACTTC	CAISRQGIRETQYF	TRBV10-3	TRBJ2-5	TRBD1	NA